This T cell receptor beta chain originates from a study of regulatory T cells in long-lasting Graves disease (dated by TCRdb to the early 2020s). Describing the broader study: To count as having persistent Graves' disease, a patient had to have received antithyroid drug treatment for over 5 years with TSH receptor autoantibodies remaining persistently positive. Patients with persistent Graves' disease were compared with patients with newly diagnosed Graves' disease using TCR sequencing and RNA sequencing of peripheral blood. The study was registered as a clinical trial and conducted in China. A total of around 35 samples underwent TCR sequencing, from roughly 13 patients with persistent Graves' disease and about 20 patients with newly diagnosed Graves' disease. In the clinical cohort, patients with persistent Graves' disease had used antithyroid drugs for an average of about 10 years.

V sheds 5 bases and J sheds 1 base, leaving 26 bases between their ends. Taken from the germline V gene, the CDR1 and CDR2 loops are SGHAT and FQNNGV. The cysteine opens and the phenylalanine closes a CDR3 of 19 amino acids. Of all the DNA, just the CDR3 is kept, 57 bases in frame from base 1. The library was built by means of multiplex PCR. Sequenced using an Illumina HiSeq 4000. iRepertoire HTBI primers and Arm-PCR amplification of CDR3 regions were used to construct TCR beta libraries. Before sequencing, the PCR products underwent gel purification. From the authors' description of their analysis: A total of fewer than 80 TRBV and 14 TRBJ segments were identified across samples and were used for gene usage analysis of CDR3 amino acid clonotypes. COPE and FqMerger were used to merge the filtered high-quality paired reads into contigs. BLAST was used to align contigs to IMGT TRBV, TRBD and TRBJ reference genes, and CDR3 was defined according to IMGT. Highly expanded clones were defined as clonotypes with a frequency above 0.1%. Shannon entropy was used to measure repertoire diversity, and the Gini coefficient was used to measure V-J evenness. Public clonotypes were defined as clonotypes shared by more than one individual. TCRdb trimmed public reads at Q25 via fastp, called clones via MiXCR and kept in-frame beta chains. Every CDR3 protein is listed once, alongside the most common genes and DNA of its rows. The V and J calls and clone size are TCRdb's, not the authors'. This sample holds fewer than 450,000 distinct CDR3 sequences; roughly a quarter were observed only once. The ten largest account for about a quarter of the sample.

At least ten counts were recorded for this clonotype. Its specific antigen is unknown. Nothing much larger sits one base from this clone, and base qualities are not available. General findings and caveats noted by the study authors: Only the TCR beta chain was sequenced and analyzed. Patients with persistent disease shared more public clonotypes (around 3,000) than newly diagnosed patients did (around 1,000). The authors acknowledged the small sample size as a limitation that may reduce accuracy. Compared with newly diagnosed patients, persistent Graves' disease patients had lower TCR Shannon entropy and fewer highly expanded clones, which suggests clonal expansion. Preferential use of TRBV28, TRBJ1-2 and TRBJ2-5 was observed in persistent disease, whereas TRBV20-1 and TRBJ2-1 were favored in newly diagnosed disease. Because the primary lesion, thyroid tissue, could not be accessed, the study looked at peripheral blood alone.

The sample's time point label, in plain terms: persistent/refractory GD, antithyroid drugs over 5 years with positive TRAb. For both TCR sequencing and RNA sequencing, RNA was extracted from PBMCs in TRIzol. Graves' disease was diagnosed according to American Thyroid Association guidelines. Patients were recruited from an endocrinology department in Xi'an, China. Each patient gave approximately 9 milliliters of peripheral blood, collected in an EDTA anticoagulant tube. Ficoll Paque Plus density gradient separation was used to isolate PBMCs, and no additional T cell sorting was done. RNA quality was checked with an Agilent 2100 Bioanalyzer and agarose gel, and concentration with a NanoDrop 2000.

Recombination joined TRBV11-2 with TRBJ2-5; 7 matching bases give a weak D call of TRBD1. The receptor comes from a female donor with Graves disease. Sequenced here: peripheral blood mononuclear cells (PBMCs), sampled when the disease was refractory, from a patient treated with antithyroid drugs. The CDR3 protein sequence reads: CASSRRFGGDSNFQETQYF. The DNA reads TGTGCCAGCAGCCGCCGGTTTGGAGGGGACAGTAATTTCCAAGAGACCCAGTACTTC.